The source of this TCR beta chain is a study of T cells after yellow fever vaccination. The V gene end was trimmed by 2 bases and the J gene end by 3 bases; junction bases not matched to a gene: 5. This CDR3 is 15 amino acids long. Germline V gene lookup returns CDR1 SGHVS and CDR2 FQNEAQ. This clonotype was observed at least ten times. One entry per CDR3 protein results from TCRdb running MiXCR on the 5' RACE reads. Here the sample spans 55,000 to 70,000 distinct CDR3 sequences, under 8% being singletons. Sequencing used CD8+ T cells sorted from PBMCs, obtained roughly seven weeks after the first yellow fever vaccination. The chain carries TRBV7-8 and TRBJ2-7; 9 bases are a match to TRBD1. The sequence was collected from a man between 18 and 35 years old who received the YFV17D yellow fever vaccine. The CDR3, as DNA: TGTGCCAGCAGCTTACTTTCGGGACAGGGCTACGAGCAGTACTTC. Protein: CASSLLSGQGYEQYF.